This T cell receptor (beta chain) was retrieved from a study of T cell responses to AZD1222 COVID-19 vaccine. Profiling relied on immunoSEQ multiplex PCR, and the TCRdb table lists in-frame clones only, not all of them. The sample consists of some 90,000 clones, about 88% of them appearing once. Specimen: peripheral blood, collected on day 0 of AZD1222 vaccination. This clonotype was sampled from an adult in good health.

This CDR3 is CASSQVWGKERETQYF. The DNA of the CDR3 is TGCGCCAGCAGCCAAGTATGGGGCAAGGAGAGGGAGACCCAGTACTTC. V is TRBV4-1 and J is TRBJ2-5, with TRBD1 as a possible D gene (5 bases). This CDR3 spans 16 amino acids. V was pared by 1 base and J by 5 bases, with 17 bases between. Germline V gives CDR1 MGHRA, CDR2 YSYEKL.